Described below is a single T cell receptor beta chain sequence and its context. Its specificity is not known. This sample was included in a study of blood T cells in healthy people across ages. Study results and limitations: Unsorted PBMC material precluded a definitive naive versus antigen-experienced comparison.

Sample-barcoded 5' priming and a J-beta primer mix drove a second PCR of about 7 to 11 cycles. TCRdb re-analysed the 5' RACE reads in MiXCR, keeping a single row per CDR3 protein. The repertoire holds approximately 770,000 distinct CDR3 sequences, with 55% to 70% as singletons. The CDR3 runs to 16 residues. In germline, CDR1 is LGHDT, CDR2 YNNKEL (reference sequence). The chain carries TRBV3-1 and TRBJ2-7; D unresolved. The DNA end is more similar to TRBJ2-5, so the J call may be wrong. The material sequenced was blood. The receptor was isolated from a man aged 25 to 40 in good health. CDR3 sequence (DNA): TGTGCCAGCAGCCACTCCTCCTACAAGACCCAAGAGACCCAGTACTTC. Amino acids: CASSHSSYKTQETQYF.